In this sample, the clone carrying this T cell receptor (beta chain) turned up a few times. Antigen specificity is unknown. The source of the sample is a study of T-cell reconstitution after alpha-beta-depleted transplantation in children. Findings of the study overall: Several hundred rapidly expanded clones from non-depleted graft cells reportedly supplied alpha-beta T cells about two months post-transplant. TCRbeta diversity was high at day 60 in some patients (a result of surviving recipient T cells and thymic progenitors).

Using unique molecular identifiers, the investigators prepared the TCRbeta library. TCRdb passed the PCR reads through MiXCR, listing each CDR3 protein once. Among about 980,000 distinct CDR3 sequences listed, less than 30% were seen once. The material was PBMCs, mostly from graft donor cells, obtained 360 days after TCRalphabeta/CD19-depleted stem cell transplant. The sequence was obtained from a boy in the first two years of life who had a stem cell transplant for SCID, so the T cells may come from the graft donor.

This CDR3 reads CASSPRQGWDTGELFF. The CDR3, as DNA: TGTGCCAGCAGCCCCCGACAGGGTTGGGACACCGGGGAGCTGTTTTTT. The J gene is TRBJ2-2, the V gene TRBV7-6; 7 bases align to TRBD1. CDR1 SGHVS and CDR2 FNYEAQ come from the germline V gene. This CDR3 has 16 amino acids. J gave up 3 bases and V 5 bases, and 9 bases lay outside the gene matches. The variable domain in full, with the rest retrieved from reference TRBV7-6 and TRBJ2-2, is GAGVSQSPRYKVTKRGQDVALRCDPISGHVSLYWYRQALGQGPEFLTYFNYEAQQDKSGLPNDRFSAERPEGSISTLTIQRTEQRDSAMYRCASSPRQGWDTGELFFGEGSRLTVL.